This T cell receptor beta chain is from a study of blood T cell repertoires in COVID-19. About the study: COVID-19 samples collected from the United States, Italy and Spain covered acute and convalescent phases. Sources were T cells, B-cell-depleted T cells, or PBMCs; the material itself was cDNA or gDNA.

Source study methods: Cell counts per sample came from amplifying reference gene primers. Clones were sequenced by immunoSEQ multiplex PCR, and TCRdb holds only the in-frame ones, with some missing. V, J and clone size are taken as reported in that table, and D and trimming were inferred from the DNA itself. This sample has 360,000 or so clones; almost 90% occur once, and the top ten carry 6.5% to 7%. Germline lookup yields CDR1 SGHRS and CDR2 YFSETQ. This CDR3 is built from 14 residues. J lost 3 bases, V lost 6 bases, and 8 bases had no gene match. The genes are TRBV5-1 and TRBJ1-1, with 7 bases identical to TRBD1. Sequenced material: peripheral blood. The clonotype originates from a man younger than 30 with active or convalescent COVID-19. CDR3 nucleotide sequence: TGCGCCAGCACCCCGGGACAGCTGGACACTGAAGCTTTCTTT. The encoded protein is CASTPGQLDTEAFF.